Below, one T cell receptor (beta chain) is given with its context. Its antigen is unidentified. These data are taken from a study of beta chain features in type 1 diabetes. The wider study: Sorted cells examined across all samples numbered 107,917,701. Findings and caveats of the study: The study left unresolved whether HLA type influences TCRB rearrangement. Fewer insertions but more deletions were seen at VDJ junctions in type 1 diabetes patients.

CDR1 SGHRS and CDR2 YFSETQ come from the germline V gene. The CDR3 extends over 15 amino acids. Reverse transcription of all isolated RNA meant that expressed TCRB transcripts were sequenced. Profiled with immunoSEQ multiplex PCR; TCRdb holds only in-frame clones, not every one. The sample yields about 340,000 clones, approximately 8% seen once. Sorted populations all exceeded 95% purity. The sample was central memory CD4+ T cells from blood. This sequence joins TRBV5-1 and TRBJ2-5, with 9 bases matching TRBD1. Gene TRBJ2-7 matches the end of the DNA better, so the J call may be wrong. The receptor was derived from a young woman in good health. The CDR3 loop is CASSLGQGGSHEQYF. CDR3 coding DNA: TGCGCCAGCAGCTTGGGACAGGGGGGATCCCACGAGCAGTACTTC.